This TCR beta chain was sequenced for a study of T-cell reconstitution after alpha-beta-depleted transplantation in children. As it was prepared, the TCRbeta library received unique molecular identifiers. Using its own MiXCR run on the PCR reads, TCRdb lists one record per CDR3 protein. The sample carries over 550,000 distinct CDR3 sequences, under 12% recorded once. The CDR3 totals 16 residues. Germline lookup yields CDR1 SGHTA and CDR2 FQGNSA. V dropped 2 bases and J dropped 9; count of bases not matched to a gene: 7. This clonotype was counted a few times. The input for sequencing was PBMCs from the stem cell graft donor, taken from the stem cell graft. The origin of this receptor is a human donor who donated a stem cell graft to a child with acute myeloid leukemia. This sequence joins TRBV7-2 and TRBJ2-1, with 13 bases identical to TRBD2. The CDR3: CASSLKLAGGGVEQFF. The DNA of the CDR3 is TGTGCCAGCAGCTTAAAACTAGCGGGAGGGGGCGTTGAGCAGTTCTTC.